Sequencing of this T cell receptor (beta chain) was carried out in a study of blood T cell repertoires in COVID-19. As for the study in general: The study drew acute and convalescent COVID-19 samples from the United States, Italy and Spain. T cells, B-cell-depleted T cells, or PBMCs provided the cDNA or gDNA that served as material.

As handled by the study authors: By means of reference gene primer amplification, nucleated cell counts were estimated. Clones were sequenced by immunoSEQ multiplex PCR, and TCRdb holds only the in-frame ones, with some missing. For V, J and clone size, that table is used; D and trimming come from the DNA. The sample has about 160,000 clones, roughly four fifths seen once; the top ten hold 3% to 4.5%. Germline-derived CDR1 and CDR2 are LNHDA and SQIVND (reference sequence). The CDR3 extends over 13 amino acids. V lost 6 bases to trimming and J lost 4 bases; unmatched junction nucleotides: 2. What was sequenced was peripheral blood. V usage is TRBV19 and J usage is TRBJ2-2; 7 bases map to TRBD1. The clonotype originates from a woman over 75 with acute or convalescent COVID-19. For the CDR3, the DNA is TGTGCCAGTAGGAGGACAGGCACCGGGGAGCTGTTTTTT. Amino acid sequence: CASRRTGTGELFF.